Following are 23 T cell receptor beta chains from one sample sequenced in a study of blood T cell repertoires in COVID-19. Sequencing was performed with immunoSEQ multiplex PCR; in TCRdb, only in-frame clones are kept and a portion is missing. The sample records 150,000 to 200,000 clones, about 80% being singletons. Material: peripheral blood. Every receptor here comes from a woman of 80 years or more with acute or convalescent COVID-19.

The rearrangement joins TRBV5-1 to TRBJ1-2, with D perhaps TRBD1 (6 bases). The length of the CDR3 is 15 residues. Per the germline V gene, CDR1 is SGHRS and CDR2 is YFSETQ. The V and J ends lost 4 bases and 0 bases respectively, with 13 bases between them. DNA of the CDR3: TGCGCCAGCAGCCCCACACAGGGTACTAACTATGGCTACACCTTC. Its protein is CASSPTQGTNYGYTF.

The chain combines TRBV5-4 with TRBJ2-3; unclear D gene. CDR1 and CDR2 from the germline V gene are SGHNT and YYREEE (reference sequence). The CDR3 is 17 residues long. V lost 6 bases, J lost 2 bases, and 22 bases lay in between. CDR3 amino acids: CASMHLPRRSLTDTQYF. The CDR3 DNA reads as TGTGCCAGCATGCACTTACCCAGGCGTTCTCTCACAGATACGCAGTATTTT. The full variable domain, in which reference TRBV5-4 and TRBJ2-3 provide the parts outside the CDR3, is ETGVTQSPTHLIKTRGQQVTLRCSSQSGHNTVSWYQQALGQGPQFIFQYYREEENGRGNFPPRFSGLQFPNYSSELNVNALELDDSALYLCASMHLPRRSLTDTQYFGPGTRLTVL.

V and J are TRBV6-5 and TRBJ2-3; 10 nucleotides match TRBD2. The CDR3 is made up of 15 amino acids. The V and J ends lost 4 bases and 3 bases, in that order; junction bases with no gene match: 4. Germline CDR1 is MNHEY and CDR2 is SVGAGI. The CDR3, as DNA: TGTGCCAGCAGTTCCAGCGGGGGGGCAACAGATACGCAGTATTTT. Translated, it gives CASSSSGGATDTQYF.

This clone was detected once. This chain links TRBV9 with TRBJ1-2, with a possible D match to TRBD1 (5 bases). Per the germline V gene, CDR1 is SGDLS and CDR2 is YYNGEE. The V and J ends lost 0 bases and 8 bases respectively, with 14 bases between them. The CDR3 length is 14 residues. CDR3 nucleotides: TGTGCCAGCAGCGTAGTCTCAACAGGCCAAGGCTACACCTTC. Translated: CASSVVSTGQGYTF.

This chain joins TRBV5-8 and TRBJ2-4; D possibly corresponds to TRBD2 (6 bases). Germline assignment: CDR1 SGHTS and CDR2 YDEGEE. CDR3 size: 16 residues. Trimming left V 3 bases short and J 2 bases short, with 15 bases between. The CDR3 here is CASSSGTLVTKNIQYF. The CDR3 bases are TGTGCCAGCAGCTCCGGGACTCTGGTTACCAAAAACATTCAGTACTTC. Full variable domain (outside the CDR3, taken from reference TRBV5-8 and TRBJ2-4): EAGVTQSPTHLIKTRGQQATLRCSPISGHTSVYWYQQALGLGLQFLLWYDEGEERNRGNFPPRFSGRQFPNYSSELNVNALELEDSALYLCASSSGTLVTKNIQYFGAGTRLSVL.

This rearrangement joins TRBV2 to TRBJ2-5, with TRBD1 as a possible D gene (6 bases). The V end was cut by 6 bases, the J end by 2 bases, with 13 bases between. In germline, CDR1 is SNHLY, CDR2 FYNNEI. This CDR3 spans 14 amino acids. The CDR3 spells CASRAGQIQETQYF. CDR3 DNA: TGTGCCAGCAGGGCAGGACAGATACAAGAGACCCAGTACTTC.

The chain is built from TRBV19 and TRBJ1-5, with a possible D match to TRBD1 (6 bases). The CDR3 is 16 residues long. The germline V gene has CDR1 LNHDA and CDR2 SQIVND (reference sequence). Trimming shortened V by 4 bases and J by 0 bases, and 13 bases separated the two germline ends. This chain's CDR3 is CASSTGTPNSNQPQHF. CDR3 in DNA: TGTGCCAGTAGTACCGGGACACCGAATAGCAATCAGCCCCAGCATTTT.

The rearrangement uses TRBV19 and TRBJ1-5, with D possibly matching TRBD1 (6 bases). V was trimmed by 4 bases and J by 1 base, leaving 20 bases between them. This CDR3 region has 18 residues. Germline V gene data show CDR1 as LNHDA and CDR2 as SQIVND (reference sequence). The CDR3 DNA is TGTGCCAGTAGTACAGGACAGCTGCATTCTACAAGCAATCAGCCCCAGCATTTT. Amino acid sequence: CASSTGQLHSTSNQPQHF.

A few counts support this clone. The chain links TRBV6-5 to TRBJ1-1; no clear D gene. Germline loops: CDR1 MNHEY, CDR2 SVGAGI. This CDR3 contains 14 residues. Trimming took 2 bases from V and 3 from J, leaving 10 bases between them. This chain's CDR3 is CASSYEGGHTEAFF. The CDR3 bases are TGTGCCAGCAGTTACGAGGGAGGGCACACTGAAGCTTTCTTT.

J is TRBJ1-2 and V is TRBV2; D remains unclear. With 4 bases removed from V and 5 bases from J, the gap between germline ends came to 11 bases. Per the germline V gene, CDR1 is SNHLY and CDR2 is FYNNEI. This CDR3 comprises 13 residues. The DNA for the CDR3 is TGTGCCAGCAGTGTCGGAGTTATGTATGGCTACACCTTC. It yields the protein CASSVGVMYGYTF.

The chain employs TRBV15 and TRBJ1-1; 7 nucleotides line up with TRBD1. Germline loops: CDR1 LNHNV, CDR2 YYDKDF (reference sequence). The CDR3 runs 17 residues. The V and J ends lost 0 bases and 2 bases, in that order; junction bases with no gene match: 9. For the CDR3, the DNA is TGTGCCACCAGCAGAGATCTCCCAAGACAGGGCAACACTGAAGCTTTCTTT. Its protein product is CATSRDLPRQGNTEAFF. The entire variable domain, with the rest obtained from reference TRBV15 and TRBJ1-1, is as follows: DAMVIQNPRYQVTQFGKPVTLSCSQTLNHNVMYWYQQKSSQAPKLLFHYYDKDFNNEADTPDNFQSRRPNTSFCFLDIRSPGLGDTAMYLCATSRDLPRQGNTEAFFGQGTRLTVV.

The chain recombines TRBV19 with TRBJ1-5, with TRBD1 matching over 7 bases. The V gene's germline CDR1 is LNHDA and CDR2 SQIVND (reference sequence). The CDR3 runs 16 residues. The V gene end was trimmed by 4 bases and the J gene end by 2 bases; junction bases not matched to a gene: 8. As DNA, the CDR3 is TGTGCCAGTAGTAGGTTAGGGGGCGCCGGCAATCAGCCCCAGCATTTT. Amino acid sequence: CASSRLGGAGNQPQHF.

The genes are TRBV7-2 and TRBJ2-1; 13 bases map to TRBD2. Per the germline V gene, CDR1 is SGHTA and CDR2 is FQGNSA. CDR3 length: 19 residues. The ends lost 5 bases at V and 0 bases at J; junction bases unmatched: 10. The DNA of the CDR3 is TGTGCCAGCAGCGCCGGGACTAGCGGGGCCCTCGGCTCCTACAATGAGCAGTTCTTC. This sequence encodes CASSAGTSGALGSYNEQFF.

V gene TRBV10-3 combines with J gene TRBJ1-6, with a tentative D call TRBD1 (6 bases). Germline V gene sequence: CDR1 ENHRY, CDR2 SYGVKD. The CDR3 covers 15 residues. Deletions cut 6 bases from V and 5 bases from J, with 14 bases between. CDR3 DNA sequence: TGTGCCATCAGGCCCGCGTCAGGGGATAATTCACCCCTCCACTTT. It yields the protein CAIRPASGDNSPLHF.

This sequence joins TRBV5-1 and TRBJ2-1; maybe TRBD1 (6 bases). Per germline, CDR1 SGHRS and CDR2 YFSETQ. Between the trimmed V and J ends, which lost 0 bases and 5 bases, there was a span of 15 bases. CDR3 length equals 16 residues. CDR3 protein: CASSLEESRGDNEQFF. CDR3 coding DNA: TGCGCCAGCAGCTTGGAGGAGTCCAGGGGCGACAATGAGCAGTTCTTC.

The chain uses TRBV5-4 and TRBJ1-2; D ambiguous. CDR1 and CDR2 (germline): SGHNT, YYREEE (reference sequence). The V and J ends lost 5 bases and 8 bases respectively, with 16 bases between them. The CDR3 length is 13 residues. The DNA of the CDR3 is TGTGCCAGCAGGCCCCGGGGAGGGAACGGCTACACCTTC. Translation: CASRPRGGNGYTF.

The DNA for the CDR3 is TGTGCCAGTAGTATGACAGGGGGCGCCGGCACTGAAGCTTTCTTT. It translates to CASSMTGGAGTEAFF. The chain is built from TRBV19 and TRBJ1-1, with 10 positions matching TRBD1. The CDR3 is 15 amino acids. Trimming took 3 bases from V and 4 from J; bases not matched to a gene: 5. Germline V CDR1 and CDR2: LNHDA, SQIVND (reference sequence).

A note on this clone: The same CDR3 also results from other DNA sequences found in this sample. DNA of the CDR3: TGTGCCAGTAAGGGGCAGGGGTTCACTGAAGCTTTCTTT. Translating it yields CASKGQGFTEAFF. The rearrangement joins TRBV19 to TRBJ1-1; D possibly corresponds to TRBD1 (6 bases). There are 13 residues in the CDR3. Trimming cost V 7 bases and J 4 bases, with 13 bases left between them. Germline V gene lookup returns CDR1 LNHDA and CDR2 SQIVND (reference sequence).

This sequence joins TRBV5-1 and TRBJ1-6; D gene uncertain. CDR1 and CDR2 (germline): SGHRS, YFSETQ. This CDR3 is built from 18 residues. Trimming pared 1 base from V and 7 bases from J, leaving 21 bases between. CDR3 bases: TGCGCCAGCAGCTTGTGGGCAGGACGGGAGGATAAGAATTCACCCCTCCACTTT. This encodes CASSLWAGREDKNSPLHF. Drawing the rest from reference TRBV5-1 and TRBJ1-6, the complete variable domain is KAGVTQTPRYLIKTRGQQVTLSCSPISGHRSVSWYQQTPGQGLQFLFEYFSETQRNKGNFPGRFSGRQFSNSRSEMNVSTLELGDSALYLCASSLWAGREDKNSPLHFGNGTRLTVT.

This sequence joins TRBV28 and TRBJ1-5; 10 bases fit TRBD1. Losses at the gene ends were 1 base for V and 5 bases for J; bases not matched to a gene: 8. CDR1 and CDR2 from the germline V gene are MDHEN and SYDVKM. The CDR3 is 17 residues long. The CDR3 region is CASSLLLGGTGDQPQHF. DNA of the CDR3: TGTGCCAGCAGTTTATTACTCGGTGGGACAGGGGATCAGCCCCAGCATTTT.

Worth noting for this clone: Different DNA sequences within this sample yield the same CDR3. The genes are TRBV5-1 and TRBJ2-3; 7 bases agree with TRBD2. Germline V gives CDR1 SGHRS, CDR2 YFSETQ. The CDR3 consists of 14 residues. V trimming: 0 bases; J trimming: 3 bases; junction bases outside the gene matches: 1. DNA for the CDR3: TGCGCCAGCAGCTTGGCGGGGGGTACAGATACGCAGTATTTT. Its translation: CASSLAGGTDTQYF. Full variable domain (rest looked up from reference TRBV5-1 and TRBJ2-3): KAGVTQTPRYLIKTRGQQVTLSCSPISGHRSVSWYQQTPGQGLQFLFEYFSETQRNKGNFPGRFSGRQFSNSRSEMNVSTLELGDSALYLCASSLAGGTDTQYFGPGTRLTVL.

This clone was seen just once. The rearrangement uses TRBV28 and TRBJ1-3; possible D gene TRBD1, 5 bases. V lost 6 bases and J 0 bases, leaving 15 bases between the germline ends. Per germline, CDR1 MDHEN and CDR2 SYDVKM. There are 16 residues in the CDR3. The CDR3 loop reads CASSPGTVSSGNTIYF. Here the CDR3 DNA reads TGTGCCAGCAGCCCCGGGACTGTGAGCTCTGGAAACACCATATATTTT.

The sample holds a few counts of this clone. The J gene is TRBJ1-2, the V gene TRBV5-8, with D possibly matching TRBD1 (6 bases). Trimming removed 3 bases at V and 4 bases at J, with 19 bases between. CDR3 length equals 16 residues. Germline V CDR1 and CDR2: SGHTS, YDEGEE. CDR3 coding DNA: TGTGCCAGCAGCTCCCGGACAGTTTGGAACGGCTATGGCTACACCTTC. Its protein is CASSSRTVWNGYGYTF.